These 20 T cell receptor beta chains originate from one sample sequenced in a study of blood T cells in healthy people across ages (dated by TCRdb to the mid-2010s). Library creation used 5' RACE. The sequencer was an Illumina HiSeq 2500. The second PCR ran for roughly 6 to 11 cycles and used a J-beta primer mix along with a sample-barcoded 5' primer. TCRdb reprocessing: public reads trimmed at Q25 with fastp, clones called with MiXCR, in-frame beta chains kept. Every distinct CDR3 protein forms one entry, paired with its most common genes and DNA. The sample data list fewer than 800,000 distinct CDR3 sequences, and over 45% of these were observed just once. The ten largest make up roughly a third of the sample. The sequenced material came from blood. The receptor set was obtained from a woman aged 60-75 years in good health.

This clonotype was seen a single time. The genes are TRBV5-1 and TRBJ2-5; D gene uncertain. Germline V gene data show CDR1 as SGHRS and CDR2 as YFSETQ. The CDR3 runs to 14 residues. The V end lost 0 bases, the J end lost 2 bases, and 8 bases lay between the germline ends. The CDR3 nucleotides are TGCGCCAGCAGCTTGGAAGGCTCGCAAGAGACCCAGTACTTC. It codes for CASSLEGSQETQYF.

CDR3 sequence (DNA): TGTGCCAGCAGCCGCCGCAGGTTCGCGAACACCGGGGAGCTGTTTTTT. Encoded protein: CASSRRRFANTGELFF. The chain recombines TRBV7-9 with TRBJ2-2; no firm D call. Trimming left V 5 bases short and J 0 bases short, with 13 bases between. This CDR3 has 16 residues. In germline, CDR1 is SEHNR, CDR2 FQNEAQ (reference sequence).

The J gene is TRBJ1-4, the V gene TRBV18, with no clear D. V was clipped by 3 bases and J by 0 bases, with 8 bases between them. The CDR3 is 15 residues long. CDR1 is KGHSH and CDR2 is LQKENI in the germline V gene. CDR3 sequence (DNA): TGTGCCAGCTCACCCCGGTCTGCAACTAATGAAAAACTGTTTTTT. It translates to CASSPRSATNEKLFF.

The chain combines TRBV4-3 with TRBJ2-5; D is unresolved. CDR3 length equals 14 residues. Germline CDR1 reads LGHNA; CDR2 reads YSLEER. The ends were cut back, 1 base at V and 7 bases at J, with 13 bases in the middle. CDR3 sequence reads: CASSQGLLSATQYF. The CDR3 nucleotides are TGCGCCAGCAGCCAAGGTCTTCTATCGGCGACCCAGTACTTC.

The V call is TRBV20-1, the J call TRBJ2-5; a weak D match, TRBD1 (5 bases). The V and J ends lost 8 bases and 1 base respectively, with 20 bases between them. In germline, CDR1 is DFQATT, CDR2 SNEGSKA (reference sequence). The CDR3 contains 15 residues. In DNA form, the CDR3 reads TGCAGTTATTTTGAGACAGCTGGAACCCAAGAGACCCAGTACTTC. Protein sequence: CSYFETAGTQETQYF.

This chain links TRBV21-1 with TRBJ2-1; TRBD1 was called by the table and not checked on the DNA. TRBV21-1 corresponds to a pseudogene. The CDR3 runs 15 residues. The CDR3 nucleotides read TGTGCCAGCAGCAGGCGACTAGCCCCCTGGGATGAGCAGTTCTTC. Translated: CASSRRLAPWDEQFF.

In this sample, this clonotype turned up a few times. The rearrangement uses TRBV6-6 and TRBJ1-5, with a possible D match to TRBD1 (5 bases). V dropped 2 bases and J dropped 6 bases, with 11 bases sitting between them. The CDR3 is 14 amino acids. Per the germline V gene, CDR1 is MNHNY and CDR2 is SVGAGI (reference sequence). CDR3 sequence reads: CASSYLGGVQPQHF. Written as DNA, the CDR3 is TGTGCCAGCAGTTACCTCGGGGGGGTTCAGCCCCAGCATTTT.

Turning to this clonotype: One end of the junction does not line up with germline, which may come from a read error. The chain links TRBV3-1 to TRBJ2-3, with D unclear. CDR3 length: 14 amino acids. Germline V gives CDR1 LGHDT, CDR2 YNNKEL (reference sequence). The CDR3 region has the DNA TGTGCCAGCAGCCAAAAGGGCGCCACAGATACGCGGTATTTT. Its translation is CASSQKGATDTRYF.

This clonotype has ten or more counts. The V and J genes are TRBV20-1 and TRBJ2-5; D gene unclear. Germline CDR1 and CDR2: DFQATT and SNEGSKA (reference sequence). CDR3 length: 14 residues. Deletions cut 0 bases from V and 4 bases from J, with 12 bases between. Here the CDR3 DNA reads TGCAGTGCTAGAGATGGCAGGTTAAGAGAGACCCAGTACTTC. Residues: CSARDGRLRETQYF.

The chain recombines TRBV28 with TRBJ2-1; possibly TRBD2 for D (5 bases). CDR1 MDHEN and CDR2 SYDVKM come from the germline V gene. V was pared by 6 bases and J by 4 bases, with 13 bases between. The CDR3 is 14 residues long. Here the CDR3 DNA reads TGTGCCAGCAGCCGCCCCACTAGGTACAATGAGCAGTTCTTC. Protein sequence: CASSRPTRYNEQFF.

This rearrangement joins TRBV29-1 to TRBJ2-3; 13 bases are a match to TRBD2. Germline V gene data show CDR1 as SQVTM and CDR2 as ANQGSEA. V gave up 4 bases and J gave up 6 bases; unmatched junction bases: 7. The CDR3 has 15 amino acids. CDR3 protein: CSVVLAGGPGDTQYF. CDR3 nucleotide sequence: TGCAGCGTTGTACTAGCGGGAGGGCCAGGGGATACGCAGTATTTT.

The V gene is TRBV20-1, the J gene TRBJ2-1, with a tentative D call TRBD2 (5 bases). Looked up from germline, CDR1 is DFQATT and CDR2 is SNEGSKA (reference sequence). The CDR3 extends over 13 amino acids. CDR3 sequence: CSHPGSSINEQFF. The CDR3 nucleotides are TGCAGCCACCCGGGCTCTAGCATCAATGAGCAGTTCTTC.

The J gene is TRBJ1-2, the V gene TRBV18; D might be TRBD1 (6 bases). The germline V and J ends were trimmed by 3 bases and 6 bases, with 14 bases remaining between them. Germline V lookup: CDR1 KGHSH, CDR2 LQKENI. The CDR3 runs to 14 residues. This CDR3 is CASSPSGEVDGYTF. In nucleotides, the CDR3 is TGTGCCAGCTCACCTTCAGGGGAAGTGGATGGCTACACCTTC.

The DNA for the CDR3 is TGTGCCAGCAGCCCGGATGTCGGGGCAAGCCAGCCCCAGCATTTT. This sequence encodes CASSPDVGASQPQHF. The chain is built from TRBV5-5 and TRBJ1-5; possibly TRBD1 for D (5 bases). The germline gives CDR1 SGHKS, CDR2 YYEKEE (reference sequence). The CDR3 totals 15 residues. V lost 4 bases and J 7 bases, leaving 18 bases between the germline ends. The entire variable domain, with the rest obtained from reference TRBV5-5 and TRBJ1-5, is as follows: DAGVTQSPTHLIKTRGQQVTLRCSPISGHKSVSWYQQVLGQGPQFIFQYYEKEERGRGNFPDRFSARQFPNYSSELNVNALLLGDSALYLCASSPDVGASQPQHFGDGTRLSIL.

The chain recombines TRBV5-1 with TRBJ2-3; maybe TRBD2 (6 bases). The V and J ends lost 0 bases and 10 bases respectively, with 15 bases between them. CDR1 and CDR2 (germline): SGHRS, YFSETQ. There are 14 residues in the CDR3. The DNA for the CDR3 is TGCGCCAGCAGCTTGGGGGCGGGATCCAATGCGCAGTATTTT. Its protein is CASSLGAGSNAQYF.

This clonotype was seen a handful of times. The V and J genes are TRBV20-1 and TRBJ2-7; no definite D call. The CDR3 totals 15 residues. Trimming left V 2 bases short and J 3 bases short, with 17 bases between. Germline assignment: CDR1 DFQATT and CDR2 SNEGSKA (reference sequence). The CDR3 DNA sequence: TGCAGTGCTAGAAGACCCCGGGTCACGGACTACGAGCAGTACTTC. It yields the protein CSARRPRVTDYEQYF.

The chain couples TRBV7-2 to TRBJ2-1; 7 positions agree with TRBD2. The germline V gene encodes CDR1 SGHTA and CDR2 FQGNSA. The CDR3 runs to 16 residues. V lost 4 bases and J lost 4; bases outside the gene matches: 10. The DNA of the CDR3 is TGTGCCAGCAGCTCCAGAGGGACTAATTTATACAATGAGCAGTTCTTC. Residues: CASSSRGTNLYNEQFF. The whole variable domain, filled in from reference TRBV7-2 and TRBJ2-1, reads GAGVSQSPSNKVTEKGKDVELRCDPISGHTALYWYRQSLGQGLEFLIYFQGNSAPDKSGLPSDRFSAERTGGSVSTLTIQRTQQEDSAVYLCASSSRGTNLYNEQFFGPGTRLTVL.

This clonotype was counted ten times or more. This rearrangement joins TRBV20-1 to TRBJ2-7, with D perhaps matching TRBD1 (6 bases). This CDR3 contains 12 residues. The ends were cut back, 5 bases at V and 0 bases at J, with 8 bases in the middle. Germline CDR1 reads DFQATT; CDR2 reads SNEGSKA (reference sequence). CDR3 sequence (DNA): TGCAGTGCTCCGGACAGCTCCTACGAGCAGTACTTC. It encodes CSAPDSSYEQYF.

This chain joins TRBV4-2 and TRBJ2-1, with 10 positions matching TRBD2. Germline V lookup: CDR1 LGHNA, CDR2 YNFKEQ. The CDR3 consists of 18 residues. Trimming took 5 bases from V and 0 from J; bases not matched to a gene: 10. CDR3 loop: CASSKNPSSGSSYNEQFF. For the CDR3, the DNA is TGTGCCAGCAGCAAAAACCCTTCTAGCGGGAGCTCCTACAATGAGCAGTTCTTC.

The chain couples TRBV5-1 to TRBJ1-1, with TRBD1 matching 10 bases. This CDR3 comprises 15 residues. V trimming: 0 bases; J trimming: 5 bases; junction bases outside the gene matches: 4. Per the germline V gene, CDR1 is SGHRS and CDR2 is YFSETQ. CDR3 bases: TGCGCCAGCAGCTTGGAAGACAGGGGGCTAACTGAAGCTTTCTTT. Translating it yields CASSLEDRGLTEAFF.